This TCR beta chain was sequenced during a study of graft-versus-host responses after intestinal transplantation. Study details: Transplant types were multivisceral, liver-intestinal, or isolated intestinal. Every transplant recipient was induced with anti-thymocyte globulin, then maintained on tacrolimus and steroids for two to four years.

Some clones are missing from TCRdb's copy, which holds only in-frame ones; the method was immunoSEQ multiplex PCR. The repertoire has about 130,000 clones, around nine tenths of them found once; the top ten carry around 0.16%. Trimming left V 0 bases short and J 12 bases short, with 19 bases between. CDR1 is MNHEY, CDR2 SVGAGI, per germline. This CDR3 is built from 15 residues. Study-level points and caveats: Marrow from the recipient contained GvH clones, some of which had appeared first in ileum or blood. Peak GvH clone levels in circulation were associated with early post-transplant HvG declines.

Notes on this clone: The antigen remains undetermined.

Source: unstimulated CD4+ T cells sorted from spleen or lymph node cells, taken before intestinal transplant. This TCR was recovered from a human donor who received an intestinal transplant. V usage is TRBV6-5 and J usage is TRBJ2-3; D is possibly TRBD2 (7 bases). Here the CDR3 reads CASSYSSGGRGSQYF. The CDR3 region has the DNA TGTGCCAGCAGTTACTCGTCGGGAGGCAGGGGATCACAGTATTTT.